Reported below is one T cell receptor (beta chain). Since a much larger clone is just one base distant, this may be a read error. They got blood RNA out of unsorted whole blood and also pulled out germline DNA. Chronic HBV infection, which was untreated, was present in the patients. This specimen belongs to a study of tumor-infiltrating lymphocytes in primary liver carcinoma. The CDR3 has 17 amino acids. Trimming removed 3 bases from V and 0 bases from J, with 15 bases in between. The germline V gene has CDR1 MGHRA and CDR2 YSYEKL. TCR beta cDNA was prepared out of roughly 450 ng total RNA by means of a constant-region primer. Three nested multiplex PCR rounds of slightly modified ARM-PCR generated TCR beta libraries. TRBV1-TRBV30 forward primers and a C-beta reverse primer were used in the first two PCR rounds, which each ran for around 11 cycles. TCRdb ran MiXCR on the multiplex PCR reads and lists one entry per CDR3 protein. In the table there are a few hundred thousand distinct CDR3 sequences, almost 60% of which are singletons.

The chain is built from TRBV4-1 and TRBJ2-4; no clear D gene. Sequenced: peripheral blood. The TCR originated in a woman in her thirties with primary liver carcinoma and hepatitis B virus infection. The CDR3: CASSHVFEVLAKNIQYF. The CDR3 DNA reads as TGCGCCAGCAGCCATGTCTTCGAGGTACTAGCCAAAAACATTCAGTACTTC.